This TCR beta chain is from a study of blood T cell repertoires in COVID-19. Profiling relied on immunoSEQ multiplex PCR, and the TCRdb table lists in-frame clones only, not all of them. The data contain fewer than 450,000 clones, 88% of them singletons. This TCR derives from a middle-aged woman with acute COVID-19. Sequencing used PBMCs or T cells enriched from blood (not recorded which).

In nucleotides, the CDR3 is TGTGCCAGCACCCTCCAAGGACAGGGGACCCGAAAATCTGGCTACACCTTC. It is translated as CASTLQGQGTRKSGYTF. The rearrangement joins TRBV25-1 to TRBJ1-2; 9 bases agree with TRBD1. Trimming took 7 bases from V and 7 from J; bases not matched to a gene: 19. Germline V gene lookup returns CDR1 MGHDK and CDR2 SYGVNS. CDR3 size: 17 residues.